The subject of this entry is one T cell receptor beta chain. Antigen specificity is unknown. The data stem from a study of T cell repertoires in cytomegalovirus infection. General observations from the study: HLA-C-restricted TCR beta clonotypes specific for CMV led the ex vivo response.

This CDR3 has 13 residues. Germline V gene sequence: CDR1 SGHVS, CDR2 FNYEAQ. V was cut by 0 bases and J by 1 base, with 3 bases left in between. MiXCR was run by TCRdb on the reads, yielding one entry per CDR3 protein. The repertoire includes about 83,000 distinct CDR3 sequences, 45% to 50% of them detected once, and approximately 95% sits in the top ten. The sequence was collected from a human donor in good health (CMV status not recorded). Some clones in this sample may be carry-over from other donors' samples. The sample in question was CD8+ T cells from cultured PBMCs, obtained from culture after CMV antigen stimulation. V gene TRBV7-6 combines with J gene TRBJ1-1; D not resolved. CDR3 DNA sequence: TGTGCCAGCAGCTTAGCACCGAACACTGAAGCTTTCTTT. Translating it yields CASSLAPNTEAFF.